This paragraph reports one T cell receptor beta chain. V lost 5 bases and J lost 9, with 8 bases in between. Germline CDR1 reads WSHSY; CDR2 reads SAAADI. CDR3 length equals 11 residues. In the source study's methods: Amplification of reference gene primers provided the estimated nucleated cell counts. Clones were read by immunoSEQ multiplex PCR, and TCRdb kept only the in-frame ones, dropping some. Clonal size and the V and J genes are those of that table, whereas D and trimming came from the DNA. The table records hundreds of thousands of clones, about 89% of them present only once. These data belong to a study of blood T cell repertoires in COVID-19. The Seattle patients joined while their infection was active and were tracked longitudinally afterward.

The sequencing input was peripheral blood. This chain uses TRBV10-2 with TRBJ2-1; D gene uncertain. This TCR came from a woman aged 25 to 39 with COVID-19, enrolled during active disease. The DNA of the CDR3 is TGCGCCAGCAGTCTAGACTTTGAGCAGTTCTTC. Translated: CASSLDFEQFF.